This T cell receptor (beta chain) is drawn from a study of CD8+CD57+ T cells in acquired aplastic anemia. Study context: An average of roughly 10 million reads for CD4+ cells was obtained from healthy donors.

This clonotype appeared a single time. Its antigen remains unidentified. Overall study results and limits: Between patients and controls, CD8+ Simpson's diversity did not vary significantly. Patients and controls shared about 30 CD8+ CDR3 sequences.

It was genomic DNA that served as the template for profiling TCR beta VDJ and CDR3. Via MiXCR, TCRdb re-called the reads, giving one row per CDR3 protein. The table lists fewer than 200,000 distinct CDR3 sequences, just under 45% of them singletons. The CDR3 runs to 17 residues. The germline gives CDR1 DFQATT, CDR2 SNEGSKA (reference sequence). V lost 6 bases and J lost 0; bases outside the gene matches: 16. The chain employs TRBV20-1 and TRBJ2-7; 8 bases fit TRBD1. The receptor comes from a human donor in good health. Sequenced sample: sorted CD4+, CD8+, or CD8+CD57+ T cells (not recorded which) from PBMCs. CDR3 amino acids: CSARIGQGGILSYEQYF. CDR3 DNA sequence: TGCAGTGCCCGCATCGGACAGGGCGGCATCCTCTCCTACGAGCAGTACTTC.